This entry is about one TCR beta chain. The assay was immunoSEQ multiplex PCR, and TCRdb's table has in-frame clones only and misses some. The sample contains 140,000 or so clones, 75% to 85% of which appear only once. This specimen comes from a study of blood T cell repertoires in COVID-19. Across the study: Italy, Spain and the United States were the sources of the convalescent and acute COVID-19 samples.

The length of the CDR3 is 14 residues. Germline lookup yields CDR1 GTSNPN and CDR2 SVGIG (reference sequence). The ends were cut back, 5 bases at V and 14 bases at J, with 24 bases in the middle. This sequence was found in a man aged 60-69 years with active or convalescent COVID-19. The sequencing input was peripheral blood. The gene calls are TRBV30 and TRBJ1-4; maybe TRBD1 (6 bases). CDR3 DNA: TGTGCCTGGGACCGGACAGCCTCCTCGCTAGGGCTGTTTTTT. Translating it yields CAWDRTASSLGLFF.